This T cell receptor beta chain was recovered during a study of T cell responses to AZD1222 COVID-19 vaccine. The CDR3 sequence is 15 residues long. Trimming at V came to 5 bases and at J to 7 bases, leaving 9 bases not matched to a gene. Germline V CDR1 and CDR2: SGHVS, FNYEAQ. Sequencing was performed with immunoSEQ multiplex PCR; in TCRdb, only in-frame clones are kept and a portion is missing. The sample holds about 120,000 clones, roughly 90% seen once. Study-wide findings and caveats: Across spike, vaccine-associated CD4 TCRs were found, dominant at 160-218 and 743-854.

In the case of this clone: Its matching antigen is unknown.

The chain joins TRBV7-6 to TRBJ1-4; 8 bases map to TRBD1. This receptor was identified in an adult who received the AZD1222 COVID-19 vaccine. Sequences were derived from peripheral blood, sampled 28 days after the second AZD1222 dose. DNA of the CDR3: TGTGCCAGCAGCGACCAGGGACAGGCGGTTGAAAAACTGTTTTTT. Protein sequence: CASSDQGQAVEKLFF.